This TCR beta chain was found in a study of blood T cell repertoires in COVID-19. Across the whole study: The United States, Italy and Spain were the sources of the acute and convalescent COVID-19 samples.

In the source study's methods: Researchers report that nucleated cell counts were estimated from reference gene primer amplification. The data were produced by immunoSEQ multiplex PCR, yet TCRdb's version contains in-frame clones alone and is incomplete. The V and J calls and clone size were taken over from that table, and D and trimming were inferred from the DNA. The profile shows about 100,000 clones, 75% to 90% of them singletons. Concerning this clone itself: The DNA is omitted, as the CDR3 cannot be located on it reliably, and the CDR3 follows TCRdb's listing.

The CDR3 region is 13 residues in length, termini included. Germline V gene sequence: CDR1 SGHRS, CDR2 YFSETQ. The rearrangement joins TRBV5-1 to TRBJ2-1; whether TRBD2, the table's D call, matches the DNA was not checked. The clonotype comes from a man between 45 and 60 years old with acute or convalescent COVID-19. Input material: peripheral blood. The CDR3 here is CASSPVASGIWFF.